Below are 30 T cell receptor beta chains sequenced from a single sample in a study of T cell changes during pregnancy in multiple sclerosis. The data were produced by immunoSEQ multiplex PCR, yet TCRdb's version contains in-frame clones alone and is incomplete. This sample has some 37,000 clones, with about 88% found just once. The sample consisted of CD8+ T cells from peripheral blood mononuclear cells, taken in the third trimester of pregnancy. The origin of the receptors is a female donor with multiple sclerosis, enrolled in a pregnancy study.

This chain joins TRBV11-2 and TRBJ2-5; possibly TRBD1 for D (6 bases). The CDR3 spans 13 residues. V shed 5 bases and J shed 2 bases, with 9 bases lying between them. CDR1 is SGHAT, CDR2 FQNNGV, per germline. The CDR3, as DNA: TGTGCCAGCAGCCCGACAGGACAAGAGACCCAGTACTTC. Its translation: CASSPTGQETQYF.

This clone was counted only a few times. The chain carries TRBV18 and TRBJ1-1; no clear D. The germline gives CDR1 KGHSH, CDR2 LQKENI. V lost 6 bases and J lost 1, with 9 bases in between. CDR3 length: 13 amino acids. The CDR3 reads CASSSGENTEAFF. The CDR3 nucleotides read TGTGCCAGCTCGTCCGGGGAGAACACTGAAGCTTTCTTT. Filled out from reference TRBV18 and TRBJ1-1, the complete variable domain reads NAGVMQNPRHLVRRRGQEARLRCSPMKGHSHVYWYRQLPEEGLKFMVYLQKENIIDESGMPKERFSAEFPKEGPSILRIQQVVRGDSAAYFCASSSGENTEAFFGQGTRLTVV.

The chain is built from TRBV5-1 and TRBJ1-2, with a possible D match to TRBD1 (6 bases). CDR1 SGHRS and CDR2 YFSETQ come from the germline V gene. The CDR3 length is 19 residues. Between the trimmed V and J ends, which lost 4 bases and 4 bases, there was a span of 29 bases. CDR3 sequence (DNA): TGCGCCAGCAGCGTAGACCCCCGGGACATCTCATACCGGGCCTATGGCTACACCTTC. It codes for CASSVDPRDISYRAYGYTF.

J is TRBJ2-7 and V is TRBV29-1; 10 bases align to TRBD2. CDR3 size: 15 residues. Germline CDR1 is SQVTM and CDR2 is ANQGSEA. The V gene end was trimmed by 6 bases and the J gene end by 2 bases; junction bases not matched to a gene: 10. CDR3 loop: CSVERKREGTYEQYF. The CDR3 nucleotides are TGCAGCGTGGAGAGGAAGCGGGAGGGAACCTACGAGCAGTACTTC.

The chain links TRBV10-1 to TRBJ2-7, with TRBD1 matching over 7 bases. Losses at the gene ends were 4 bases for V and 2 bases for J; bases not matched to a gene: 5. Germline loops: CDR1 WNHNN, CDR2 SYGVQD (reference sequence). This CDR3 is 14 amino acids long. Here the CDR3 reads CASSGQGPPYEQYF. Written as DNA, the CDR3 is TGCGCCAGCAGTGGACAGGGTCCCCCCTACGAGCAGTACTTC.

The chain joins TRBV7-9 to TRBJ2-7; TRBD2 matches at 10 bases. V shed 6 bases, J shed 5 bases, and the junction held 10 bases outside the gene matches. From germline, CDR1 is SEHNR and CDR2 FQNEAQ (reference sequence). CDR3 size: 15 residues. Here the CDR3 reads CASSLLAGVVNEQYF. CDR3 coding DNA: TGTGCCAGCAGTCTTCTAGCGGGGGTAGTCAACGAGCAGTACTTC.

This chain uses TRBV5-4 with TRBJ2-5; D may be TRBD2 (7 bases). The CDR3 spans 15 residues. Germline V gives CDR1 SGHNT, CDR2 YYREEE (reference sequence). Between the trimmed V and J ends, which lost 4 bases and 4 bases, there was a span of 17 bases. The CDR3 coding sequence is TGTGCCAGCAGCGGGGGCCCTAGCGGACCAGAGACCCAGTACTTC. Amino acids: CASSGGPSGPETQYF. Complete variable domain (other parts from reference TRBV5-4 and TRBJ2-5): ETGVTQSPTHLIKTRGQQVTLRCSSQSGHNTVSWYQQALGQGPQFIFQYYREEENGRGNFPPRFSGLQFPNYSSELNVNALELDDSALYLCASSGGPSGPETQYFGPGTRLLVL.

This clone was observed a single time. The CDR3 DNA follows: TGTGCCAGCACCTTGTGGGACAGCTATAATTCACCCCTCCACTTT. Translation: CASTLWDSYNSPLHF. The V gene is TRBV7-9, the J gene TRBJ1-6, with TRBD1 matching over 7 bases. Germline CDR1 reads SEHNR; CDR2 reads FQNEAQ (reference sequence). This CDR3 is built from 15 residues. V lost 7 bases, J lost 3 bases, and 6 bases stayed unmatched.

The V call is TRBV27, the J call TRBJ2-2, with D uncertain. With 0 bases removed from V and 7 bases from J, the gap between germline ends came to 9 bases. The CDR3 runs 14 residues. Germline-derived CDR1 and CDR2 are MNHEY and SMNVEV (reference sequence). The CDR3: CASSLSISVGELFF. The CDR3 coding sequence is TGTGCCAGCAGTTTATCGATTAGTGTCGGGGAGCTGTTTTTT.

This chain connects TRBV6-1 to TRBJ2-7; 8 nucleotides align to TRBD1. Germline-derived CDR1 and CDR2 are MNHNS and SASEGT. This CDR3 region has 16 residues. Trimming took 4 bases from V and 4 from J; bases not matched to a gene: 12. In DNA form, the CDR3 reads TGTGCCAGCAGTGGGGAAATTGGGACAGGCAGTTACGAGCAGTACTTC. It codes for CASSGEIGTGSYEQYF.

The V and J genes are TRBV10-3 and TRBJ2-7, with a tentative D call TRBD1 (5 bases). This CDR3 is 16 amino acids long. Trimming took off 5 bases at V and 1 base at J, with 18 bases between the two ends. The germline gives CDR1 ENHRY, CDR2 SYGVKD. CDR3 protein: CAISNPKDTTSYEQYF. The CDR3 region has the DNA TGTGCCATCAGTAATCCTAAGGACACGACGTCCTACGAGCAGTACTTC.

This chain connects TRBV28 to TRBJ2-1, with D perhaps matching TRBD1 (5 bases). CDR3 length: 13 residues. Trimming took off 2 bases at V and 8 bases at J, with 10 bases between the two ends. Germline CDR1 reads MDHEN; CDR2 reads SYDVKM. The CDR3 sequence is CASSLGQGDEQFF. In nucleotides, the CDR3 is TGTGCCAGCAGTTTAGGGCAGGGCGATGAGCAGTTCTTC.

This clone is termed medium-sized. The chain links TRBV27 to TRBJ1-1; 7 bases align to TRBD1. V lost 8 bases to trimming and J lost 10 bases; unmatched junction nucleotides: 7. The CDR3 is 11 residues long. From germline, CDR1 is MNHEY and CDR2 SMNVEV (reference sequence). CDR3 DNA sequence: TGTGCCAGCGGCCATGGGACAGTAGCTTTCTTT. As protein: CASGHGTVAFF.

The chain uses TRBV11-2 and TRBJ2-1, with TRBD2 as a possible D gene (5 bases). Germline-derived CDR1 and CDR2 are SGHAT and FQNNGV. The CDR3 spans 17 residues. Between the trimmed V and J ends, which lost 1 base and 3 bases, there was a span of 16 bases. The CDR3 region has the DNA TGTGCCAGCAGCTTAGCCCCTACGGGGTCCCGCTACAATGAGCAGTTCTTC. This translates into CASSLAPTGSRYNEQFF.

This clone was detected only once. The gene calls are TRBV5-6 and TRBJ1-2; 11 bases agree with TRBD1. V dropped 5 bases and J dropped 5; count of bases not matched to a gene: 11. This CDR3 spans 16 amino acids. Germline V lookup: CDR1 SGHDT, CDR2 YYEEEE. CDR3 nucleotide sequence: TGTGCCAGCAGACCCTCGTGGACAGGGGGCGGATATGGCTACACCTTC. Its translation is CASRPSWTGGGYGYTF.

The V and J genes are TRBV19 and TRBJ2-2, with D possibly matching TRBD1 (6 bases). Germline V gene data show CDR1 as LNHDA and CDR2 as SQIVND (reference sequence). The CDR3 loop spans 14 amino acids. Trimming removed 7 bases from V and 6 bases from J, with 15 bases in between. The CDR3: CASMGAGWSGELFF. The CDR3 nucleotides read TGTGCCAGTATGGGGGCAGGGTGGTCCGGGGAGCTGTTTTTT.

CDR3 protein: CASSLSYNEQFF. The DNA of the CDR3 is TGTGCCAGCAGCTTATCATACAATGAGCAGTTCTTC. The chain carries TRBV7-6 and TRBJ2-1, with D unresolved. This CDR3 comprises 12 residues. V was trimmed by 2 bases and J by 4 bases, leaving 3 bases between them. From germline, CDR1 is SGHVS and CDR2 FNYEAQ.

The chain links TRBV2 to TRBJ2-1; 9 nucleotides align to TRBD2. The ends lost 5 bases at V and 0 bases at J; junction bases unmatched: 5. In germline, CDR1 is SNHLY, CDR2 FYNNEI. CDR3 length: 16 amino acids. The CDR3 loop is CASSWPSGISYNEQFF. In DNA form, the CDR3 reads TGTGCCAGCAGTTGGCCTAGCGGGATCTCCTACAATGAGCAGTTCTTC.

This chain joins TRBV15 and TRBJ2-5; 9 bases match TRBD1. CDR1 and CDR2 from the germline V gene are LNHNV and YYDKDF (reference sequence). The trim removed 2 bases at V and 5 bases at J, leaving 6 bases unmatched. The CDR3 has 15 amino acids. The CDR3 is CATSRTGQGVETQYF. Written as DNA, the CDR3 is TGTGCCACCAGCAGAACGGGACAGGGTGTGGAGACCCAGTACTTC.

This chain uses TRBV9 with TRBJ1-6; D is unclear. The CDR3 totals 14 residues. Trimming pared 0 bases from V and 7 bases from J, leaving 8 bases between. Germline loops: CDR1 SGDLS, CDR2 YYNGEE. CDR3 loop: CASSVEGLNSPLHF. CDR3 nucleotides: TGTGCCAGCAGCGTAGAAGGACTCAATTCACCCCTCCACTTT.

The chain links TRBV14 to TRBJ2-4, with 8 bases identical to TRBD1. The CDR3 totals 16 residues. Per the germline V gene, CDR1 is SGHDN and CDR2 is FVKESK. V dropped 4 bases and J dropped 1; count of bases not matched to a gene: 6. CDR3 sequence: CASSPRTGGAKNIQYF. As DNA, the CDR3 is TGTGCCAGCAGCCCCCGAACAGGGGGGGCCAAAAACATTCAGTACTTC. Filled out from reference TRBV14 and TRBJ2-4, the complete variable domain reads EAGVTQFPSHSVIEKGQTVTLRCDPISGHDNLYWYRRVMGKEIKFLLHFVKESKQDESGMPNNRFLAERTGGTYSTLKVQPAELEDSGVYFCASSPRTGGAKNIQYFGAGTRLSVL.

The rearrangement joins TRBV4-3 to TRBJ2-7, with 9 bases that match TRBD1. CDR3 size: 15 residues. V shed 2 bases and J 2 bases; nucleotides not matched to a gene: 4. Germline lookup yields CDR1 LGHNA and CDR2 YSLEER. The CDR3 DNA follows: TGCGCCAGCAGCCAATCAGACAGGGGGGCCTACGAGCAGTACTTC. This sequence encodes CASSQSDRGAYEQYF.

The rearrangement links TRBV30 to TRBJ1-5, with 7 bases identical to TRBD1. The V gene's germline CDR1 is GTSNPN and CDR2 SVGIG (reference sequence). The V gene end was trimmed by 3 bases and the J gene end by 3 bases; junction bases not matched to a gene: 5. The CDR3 totals 14 residues. CDR3 sequence: CAWRSDRPNQPQHF. DNA of the CDR3: TGTGCCTGGAGGTCGGACAGGCCCAATCAGCCCCAGCATTTT.

The chain combines TRBV27 with TRBJ1-5, with TRBD1 matching 9 bases. Germline assignment: CDR1 MNHEY and CDR2 SMNVEV (reference sequence). The CDR3 is 15 residues long. J lost 3 bases, V lost 5 bases, and 5 bases had no gene match. CDR3 region: CASSVNRGHNQPQHF. The CDR3 bases are TGTGCCAGCAGTGTGAACAGGGGGCACAATCAGCCCCAGCATTTT.

V and J are TRBV29-1 and TRBJ1-2, with a weak D call TRBD1 (5 bases). The CDR3 runs to 13 residues. Germline V gene lookup returns CDR1 SQVTM and CDR2 ANQGSEA. V was shortened by 0 bases and J by 6 bases, with 11 bases between the two germline ends. CDR3 sequence reads: CSVEDKGINGYTF. CDR3 nucleotide sequence: TGCAGCGTTGAAGACAAGGGGATCAATGGCTACACCTTC.

This clone was observed a handful of times. The chain combines TRBV19 with TRBJ2-2; weak D call: TRBD1 (6 bases). V gave up 5 bases and J gave up 2 bases, with 18 bases separating them. Germline V gives CDR1 LNHDA, CDR2 SQIVND (reference sequence). This CDR3 has 17 amino acids. The chain's CDR3 is CASSAPNRDKNTGELFF. CDR3 DNA sequence: TGTGCCAGTAGTGCACCGAACCGGGACAAAAACACCGGGGAGCTGTTTTTT. The whole variable domain, filled in from reference TRBV19 and TRBJ2-2, reads DGGITQSPKYLFRKEGQNVTLSCEQNLNHDAMYWYRQDPGQGLRLIYYSQIVNDFQKGDIAEGYSVSREKKESFPLTVTSAQKNPTAFYLCASSAPNRDKNTGELFFGEGSRLTVL.

This chain links TRBV21-1 with TRBJ2-5; the table's TRBD1 call for D was not verified on the DNA. TRBV21-1 has pseudogene status. The CDR3 sequence is 18 residues long. CDR3 loop: CASSKEFGPGRVQETQYF. CDR3 in DNA: TGTGCCAGCAGCAAAGAATTTGGCCCTGGCAGGGTGCAAGAGACCCAGTACTTC.

The chain carries TRBV7-8 and TRBJ1-5; TRBD1 is a possible D gene (5 bases). The CDR3 totals 15 residues. Germline CDR1 reads SGHVS; CDR2 reads FQNEAQ. The V gene lost 4 bases and the J gene lost 2 bases, with 12 bases spanning the gap. This CDR3 is CASSSQGLGNQPQHF. The DNA of the CDR3 is TGTGCCAGCAGCTCCCAGGGCTTGGGCAATCAGCCCCAGCATTTT.

This sequence joins TRBV10-3 and TRBJ2-3, with D unresolved. This CDR3 is 11 amino acids long. V was pared by 8 bases and J by 4 bases, with 7 bases between. Germline V lookup: CDR1 ENHRY, CDR2 SYGVKD. The DNA of the CDR3 is TGTGCCATCTCTCCGTCAGATACGCAGTATTTT. This encodes CAISPSDTQYF.

This chain joins TRBV9 and TRBJ2-7, with 12 bases aligning to TRBD1. Germline CDR1 and CDR2: SGDLS and YYNGEE. J lost 6 bases, V lost 4 bases, and 8 bases had no gene match. The CDR3 is made up of 15 amino acids. Here the CDR3 DNA reads TGTGCCAGCAGCAGATCCGGGACAGGGGGCGCCGAGCAGTACTTC. Encoded protein: CASSRSGTGGAEQYF. The full variable domain, in which reference TRBV9 and TRBJ2-7 provide the parts outside the CDR3, is DSGVTQTPKHLITATGQRVTLRCSPRSGDLSVYWYQQSLDQGLQFLIQYYNGEERAKGNILERFSAQQFPDLHSELNLSSLELGDSALYFCASSRSGTGGAEQYFGPGTRLTVT.